Below are 14 T cell receptor beta chains sequenced from a single sample in a study of blood T cells in healthy people across ages. PCR was performed a second time for roughly 6 to 12 cycles using a sample-barcoded 5' primer and a J-beta primer mix. TCRdb called the 5' RACE reads again in MiXCR, with one record for every CDR3 protein. The data show 1,500,000 or so distinct CDR3 sequences, 35% to 45% seen once. Sequencing used blood. The receptor set was obtained from a woman in her late teens or twenties in good health.

The chain joins TRBV29-1 to TRBJ1-1; D not resolved. Germline loops: CDR1 SQVTM, CDR2 ANQGSEA. The length of the CDR3 is 13 residues. The V gene lost 3 bases and the J gene lost 5 bases, with 13 bases spanning the gap. This chain's CDR3 is CSVEGGRFTEAFF. CDR3 bases: TGCAGCGTTGAGGGCGGGAGATTTACTGAAGCTTTCTTT.

This clonotype has a handful of counts. V is TRBV4-3 and J is TRBJ2-1; 8 bases are a match to TRBD2. The ends lost 0 bases at V and 2 bases at J; junction bases unmatched: 9. This CDR3 has 18 amino acids. Germline CDR1 and CDR2: LGHNA and YSLEER. The CDR3 DNA is TGCGCCAGCAGCCAAGAACTCCTTTCCGGGAGGGCCTACAATGAGCAGTTCTTC. As protein: CASSQELLSGRAYNEQFF.

The chain carries TRBV10-3 and TRBJ1-1; weak D call: TRBD1 (5 bases). Germline V gene data show CDR1 as ENHRY and CDR2 as SYGVKD. The CDR3 loop spans 15 amino acids. V lost 2 bases and J lost 6, with 16 bases in between. CDR3 bases: TGTGCCATCAGTGAGACCCTGACAGATCTGGCTGAAGCTTTCTTT. Amino acids: CAISETLTDLAEAFF.

This clonotype was observed a handful of times. The chain combines TRBV7-8 with TRBJ2-3, with D perhaps assigned TRBD1 or TRBD2 (6 bases each). There are 16 residues in the CDR3. Deletions cut 2 bases from V and 3 bases from J, with 15 bases between. Germline assignment: CDR1 SGHVS and CDR2 FQNEAQ. The CDR3 is CASSLLGGHATDTQYF. The CDR3 coding sequence is TGTGCCAGCAGCTTACTCGGGGGCCACGCTACAGATACGCAGTATTTT.

The J gene is TRBJ2-4, the V gene TRBV27, with 8 nucleotides matching TRBD2. The J call may be wrong; the DNA end is better matched by TRBJ2-7. This CDR3 is 13 amino acids long. Looked up from germline, CDR1 is MNHEY and CDR2 is SMNVEV (reference sequence). The CDR3 region is CASREGSGYEQYF. In DNA, the CDR3 is TGTGCCAGCCGGGAGGGTAGCGGATACGAGCAGTACTTC.

The rearrangement uses TRBV7-3 and TRBJ2-1; D perhaps matches TRBD1 (6 bases). This CDR3 has 18 residues. The V gene's germline CDR1 is SGHTA and CDR2 FQGTGA. V lost 5 bases and J 2 bases, leaving 22 bases between the germline ends. The CDR3 here is CASSVSNSWGRTYNEQFF. For the CDR3, the DNA is TGTGCCAGCAGCGTTTCAAATTCTTGGGGGCGCACCTACAATGAGCAGTTCTTC.

This clonotype was seen more than once but under ten times. V gene TRBV6-5 combines with J gene TRBJ1-6; D is unclear. Germline V gene data show CDR1 as MNHEY and CDR2 as SVGAGI. The CDR3 has 16 amino acids. V was clipped by 2 bases and J by 3 bases, with 11 bases between them. Here the CDR3 reads CASSYRSGLYNSPLHF. DNA for the CDR3: TGTGCCAGCAGTTACAGGAGTGGCCTCTATAATTCACCCCTCCACTTT.

V gene TRBV7-9 combines with J gene TRBJ1-6; 12 bases match TRBD1. V lost 6 bases, J lost 7 bases, and 10 bases stayed unmatched. The CDR3 totals 17 residues. Germline CDR1 SEHNR, CDR2 FQNEAQ (reference sequence). The CDR3 spells CASSFTGTGGGNSPLHF. CDR3 sequence (DNA): TGTGCCAGCAGTTTTACCGGGACAGGGGGCGGAAATTCACCCCTCCACTTT.

This clonotype came up a few times. The rearrangement uses TRBV9 and TRBJ1-2, with unresolved D. Trimming shortened V by 0 bases and J by 8 bases, and 14 bases separated the two germline ends. This CDR3 spans 14 amino acids. The germline V gene has CDR1 SGDLS and CDR2 YYNGEE. Here the CDR3 reads CASSVDPGLLGYTF. CDR3 nucleotide sequence: TGTGCCAGCAGCGTAGACCCCGGTTTGTTAGGCTACACCTTC.

The chain combines TRBV7-2 with TRBJ2-7; D may match TRBD1 or TRBD2 (5 bases each). Deletions cut 1 base from V and 4 bases from J, with 14 bases between. The CDR3 sequence is 15 residues long. Germline V gives CDR1 SGHTA, CDR2 FQGNSA. CDR3: CASSLVGTELYEQYF. CDR3 coding DNA: TGTGCCAGCAGCTTAGTAGGGACCGAACTGTACGAGCAGTACTTC. Full variable domain (missing parts from reference TRBV7-2 and TRBJ2-7): GAGVSQSPSNKVTEKGKDVELRCDPISGHTALYWYRQSLGQGLEFLIYFQGNSAPDKSGLPSDRFSAERTGGSVSTLTIQRTQQEDSAVYLCASSLVGTELYEQYFGPGTRLTVT.

V usage is TRBV3-1 and J usage is TRBJ2-5; D is unclear. The CDR3 loop spans 15 amino acids. Germline V gives CDR1 LGHDT, CDR2 YNNKEL (reference sequence). V was shortened by 0 bases and J by 2 bases, with 10 bases between the two germline ends. CDR3 in amino acids: CASSQDRTEQETQYF. The CDR3, as DNA: TGTGCCAGCAGCCAAGATCGTACAGAACAAGAGACCCAGTACTTC.

On this clonotype itself: One base away lies a much larger clone, so this may be a sequencing read error. V and J are TRBV6-4 and TRBJ1-1; maybe TRBD1 (6 bases). The CDR3 runs to 13 residues. Looked up from germline, CDR1 is MRHNA and CDR2 is SNTAGT. CDR3 loop: CACSEGENTEAFF. The CDR3 region has the DNA TGTGCCTGCAGTGAGGGGGAGAACACTGAAGCTTTCTTT.

This clonotype has more than one count but fewer than ten. This chain links TRBV27 with TRBJ1-1, with D maybe TRBD1 (5 bases). Germline V gene data show CDR1 as MNHEY and CDR2 as SMNVEV (reference sequence). V lost 5 bases and J lost 3, with 10 bases in between. This CDR3 contains 13 residues. CDR3 DNA: TGTGCCAGCAGTGTACAGGAGGACACTGAAGCTTTCTTT. This gives the protein CASSVQEDTEAFF.

J is TRBJ2-7 and V is TRBV13, with D perhaps TRBD1 (6 bases). The V gene lost 4 bases and the J gene lost 5 bases, with 15 bases spanning the gap. Germline V lookup: CDR1 PRHDT, CDR2 FYEKMQ (reference sequence). The CDR3 sequence is 14 residues long. The CDR3 DNA follows: TGTGCCAGCAGCTCAACCGGACAGTCGGACGAGCAGTACTTC. Protein sequence: CASSSTGQSDEQYF.